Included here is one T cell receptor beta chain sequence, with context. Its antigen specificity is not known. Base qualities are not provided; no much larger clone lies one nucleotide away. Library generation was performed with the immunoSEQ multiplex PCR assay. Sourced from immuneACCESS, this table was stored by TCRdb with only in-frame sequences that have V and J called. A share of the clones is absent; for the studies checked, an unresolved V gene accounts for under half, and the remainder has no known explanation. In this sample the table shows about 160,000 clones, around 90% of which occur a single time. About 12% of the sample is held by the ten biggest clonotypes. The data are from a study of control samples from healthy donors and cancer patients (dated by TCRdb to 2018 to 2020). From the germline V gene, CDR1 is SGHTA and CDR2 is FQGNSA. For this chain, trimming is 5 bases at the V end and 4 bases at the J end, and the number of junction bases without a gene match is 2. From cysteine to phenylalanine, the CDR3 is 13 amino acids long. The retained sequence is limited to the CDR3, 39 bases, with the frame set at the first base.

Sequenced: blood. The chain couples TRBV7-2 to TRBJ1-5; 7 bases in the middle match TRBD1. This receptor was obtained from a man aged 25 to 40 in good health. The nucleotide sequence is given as TGTGCCAGCAGCGGGGACAGAAATCAGCCCCAGCATTTT. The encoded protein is CASSGDRNQPQHF.